Presented here are 21 T cell receptor beta chains from one specimen sequenced in a study of cytomegalovirus exposure and HLA in healthy donors. The PCR had 60 Vbeta and 13 Jbeta primers. TCRdb's table, derived via immunoSEQ multiplex PCR, lists solely in-frame clones and lacks some. The table includes 120,000 or so clones, 77% detected once. The source material was PBMCs. These receptors came from a man aged 18-30 years in good health and CMV-seropositive.

The chain is built from TRBV6-5 and TRBJ2-3; TRBD2 might be the D (5 bases). V was trimmed by 6 bases and J by 1 base, leaving 14 bases between them. The CDR3 covers 15 residues. Germline V gene data show CDR1 as MNHEY and CDR2 as SVGAGI. The CDR3 bases are TGTGCCAGCAGACCCGGGATTCCAGGCACAGATACGCAGTATTTT. Its protein product is CASRPGIPGTDTQYF.

Comment on this clone: One end of the junction does not line up with germline, which may come from a read error. This chain uses TRBV27 with TRBJ1-2; the D is unclear. The length of the CDR3 is 13 residues. Germline V lookup: CDR1 MNHEY, CDR2 SMNVEV (reference sequence). CDR3 sequence reads: CASSLSGDGFFLF. The CDR3 nucleotides are TGTGCCAGCAGTTTATCGGGCGACGGTTTTTTTCTCTTC.

The J gene is TRBJ2-6, the V gene TRBV5-4; D is perhaps TRBD1 (6 bases). Deletions cut 0 bases from V and 1 base from J, with 8 bases between. Germline V gene lookup returns CDR1 SGHNT and CDR2 YYREEE (reference sequence). CDR3 size: 16 residues. The CDR3 DNA sequence: TGTGCCAGCAGCTTGGTGCAGGGGTCTGGGGCCAACGTCCTGACTTTC. Translation gives CASSLVQGSGANVLTF.

The chain joins TRBV19 to TRBJ2-1; 11 bases line up with TRBD2. Trimming at V came to 6 bases and at J to 11 bases, leaving 12 bases not matched to a gene. The germline V gene has CDR1 LNHDA and CDR2 SQIVND (reference sequence). CDR3 size: 15 residues. CDR3 in amino acids: CASSPQASGRRQQFF. The CDR3 DNA reads as TGTGCCAGTAGCCCCCAGGCTAGCGGGAGGCGGCAGCAGTTCTTC.

The rearrangement links TRBV5-1 to TRBJ2-3; 7 bases agree with TRBD1. CDR1 and CDR2 (germline): SGHRS, YFSETQ. V lost 4 bases, J lost 0 bases, and 8 bases stayed unmatched. This CDR3 contains 16 residues. The CDR3 nucleotides read TGCGCCAGCAGCCTCTACGGACAGGCTAGCACAGATACGCAGTATTTT. It encodes CASSLYGQASTDTQYF.

V gene TRBV9 combines with J gene TRBJ2-7, with D possibly matching TRBD2 (5 bases). V shed 0 bases and J shed 0 bases, with 10 bases lying between them. CDR3 size: 15 residues. CDR1 and CDR2 from the germline V gene are SGDLS and YYNGEE. The CDR3 coding sequence is TGTGCCAGCAGCGTAGAAACGGGGAGCTCCTACGAGCAGTACTTC. Amino acid sequence: CASSVETGSSYEQYF.

This clone was counted a single time. The J gene is TRBJ1-2, the V gene TRBV6-1, with D unclear. This CDR3 contains 14 residues. Germline V lookup: CDR1 MNHNS, CDR2 SASEGT. V was pared by 2 bases and J by 6 bases, with 13 bases between. The CDR3 region is CASSERSRSHGYTF. CDR3 DNA: TGTGCCAGCAGTGAAAGGTCTAGGAGTCATGGCTACACCTTC.

The V call is TRBV27, the J call TRBJ2-1; tentatively, D is TRBD2 (5 bases). V lost 2 bases and J 6 bases, leaving 20 bases between the germline ends. Germline lookup yields CDR1 MNHEY and CDR2 SMNVEV (reference sequence). The CDR3 totals 17 residues. CDR3 loop: CASSLLVGVVTINEQFF. CDR3 coding DNA: TGTGCCAGCAGTTTACTTGTGGGAGTGGTAACAATCAATGAGCAGTTCTTC.

The rearrangement uses TRBV15 and TRBJ2-1; D is unresolved. The CDR3 loop spans 13 amino acids. Trimming cost V 9 bases and J 5 bases, with 14 bases left between them. Germline V CDR1 and CDR2: LNHNV, YYDKDF (reference sequence). CDR3 in amino acids: CATRRDTNNEQFF. The DNA of the CDR3 is TGTGCCACACGAAGAGACACGAACAATGAGCAGTTCTTC.

The chain couples TRBV7-9 to TRBJ1-1; D is possibly TRBD1 (5 bases). This CDR3 comprises 12 residues. V lost 4 bases and J lost 11, with 14 bases in between. CDR1 and CDR2 (germline): SEHNR, FQNEAQ (reference sequence). In DNA form, the CDR3 reads TGTGCCAGCAGCTCGGGGGGGTTGGAGGCTTTCTTT. It encodes CASSSGGLEAFF.

This chain joins TRBV6-1 and TRBJ2-7, with D possibly TRBD2 on 5 matching bases. CDR3 length equals 15 residues. CDR1 is MNHNS, CDR2 SASEGT, per germline. The germline V and J ends were trimmed by 6 bases and 4 bases, with 19 bases remaining between them. The chain's CDR3 is CASRPGLQGAYEQYF. The CDR3 DNA reads TGTGCCAGCAGGCCAGGACTCCAAGGAGCGTACGAGCAGTACTTC.

The chain employs TRBV7-8 and TRBJ1-6; the D is unclear. Germline CDR1 reads SGHVS; CDR2 reads FQNEAQ. Trimming stripped 0 bases from V and 0 bases from J, with 21 bases between. This CDR3 spans 21 amino acids. CDR3 nucleotides: TGTGCCAGCAGCTTAGCGTCGGGGTTGACGGCCACTAGCTCCTATAATTCACCCCTCCACTTT. Protein sequence: CASSLASGLTATSSYNSPLHF.

V and J are TRBV30 and TRBJ2-3; no reliable D call. CDR3 size: 13 residues. Per the germline V gene, CDR1 is GTSNPN and CDR2 is SVGIG (reference sequence). V lost 2 bases and J 0 bases, leaving 6 bases between the germline ends. CDR3 region: CAWSTHSTDTQYF. CDR3 in DNA: TGTGCCTGGAGTACACACAGCACAGATACGCAGTATTTT.

The chain recombines TRBV6-4 with TRBJ1-1; 12 bases are shared with TRBD1. J gave up 2 bases and V 6 bases, and 4 bases lay outside the gene matches. CDR3 length: 15 amino acids. Germline V gives CDR1 MRHNA, CDR2 SNTAGT. The CDR3 DNA sequence: TGTGCCAGCAGCCCCGGGACAGGGGGCAACACTGAAGCTTTCTTT. This sequence encodes CASSPGTGGNTEAFF.

The chain uses TRBV5-8 and TRBJ2-7, with 11 bases identical to TRBD2. The CDR3 consists of 18 residues. Germline lookup yields CDR1 SGHTS and CDR2 YDEGEE. With 0 bases clipped from V and 0 bases from J, the junction kept 8 bases outside the gene matches. The CDR3 reads CASSLAGTSGFRSYEQYF. The CDR3 bases are TGTGCCAGCAGCTTGGCAGGGACTAGCGGCTTTCGCTCCTACGAGCAGTACTTC.

The CDR3 DNA follows: TGTGCCAGCAGTGAAAAATCGCTAGACACTGAAGCTTTCTTT. Amino acids: CASSEKSLDTEAFF. This chain links TRBV6-1 with TRBJ1-1; D is ambiguous. CDR3 length: 14 residues. V was pared by 2 bases and J by 3 bases, with 10 bases between. CDR1 is MNHNS and CDR2 is SASEGT in the germline V gene.

As regards this clone: The same CDR3 also results from other DNA sequences found in this sample. The chain carries TRBV4-1 and TRBJ1-5; 9 bases align to TRBD1. The germline CDR1 and CDR2 sequences are MGHRA and YSYEKL. The CDR3 is 16 amino acids. J gave up 7 bases and V 1 base, and 8 bases lay outside the gene matches. The CDR3 loop reads CASSQVLTGGRQPQHF. The CDR3 nucleotides read TGCGCCAGCAGCCAAGTGTTAACAGGGGGCCGCCAGCCCCAGCATTTT.

The genes are TRBV2 and TRBJ2-3, with 9 bases matching TRBD2. The CDR3 consists of 18 residues. The germline V gene encodes CDR1 SNHLY and CDR2 FYNNEI. V was clipped by 0 bases and J by 3 bases; unmatched bases: 10. Written as DNA, the CDR3 is TGTGCCAGCAGTGAAGCGCTTATGGCGGGAGGGCCTACAGATACGCAGTATTTT. Its translation is CASSEALMAGGPTDTQYF.

The gene calls are TRBV5-6 and TRBJ2-7; TRBD1 aligns across 8 bases. This CDR3 contains 15 residues. V lost 4 bases to trimming and J lost 5 bases; unmatched junction nucleotides: 11. Germline CDR1 is SGHDT and CDR2 is YYEEEE. The CDR3 sequence is CASSGAGTGTDEQYF. CDR3 DNA sequence: TGTGCCAGCAGCGGGGCCGGGACAGGCACCGACGAGCAGTACTTC.

The chain recombines TRBV27 with TRBJ1-1, with D perhaps matching TRBD1 (6 bases). The V gene's germline CDR1 is MNHEY and CDR2 SMNVEV (reference sequence). CDR3 size: 12 residues. V was trimmed by 3 bases and J by 7 bases, leaving 9 bases between them. For the CDR3, the DNA is TGTGCCAGCAGTTTGGTAGGGGGTGAAGCTTTCTTT. Its protein is CASSLVGGEAFF.

This chain connects TRBV20-1 to TRBJ2-7; 7 bases line up with TRBD2. The length of the CDR3 is 11 residues. Germline CDR1 DFQATT, CDR2 SNEGSKA (reference sequence). With V trimmed by 4 bases and J by 6 bases, 3 bases remained unmatched. CDR3 amino acids: CSATGLGEQYF. In nucleotides, the CDR3 is TGCAGTGCTACAGGACTAGGCGAGCAGTACTTC.